A selection of T cell receptor beta chains follows, all from one sample in a study of blood T cell repertoires in COVID-19. Profiling relied on immunoSEQ multiplex PCR, and the TCRdb table lists in-frame clones only, not all of them. The sample includes over 250,000 clones, approximately 88% of them seen just once. The sequenced sample consisted of peripheral blood. These receptor sequences come from a man aged 50-60 years with acute or convalescent COVID-19. Each CDR3 is given with its conserved first and last residue. D genes are given only for firm matches. The size entry is marked missing in some rows and otherwise reads once, few, many or a size class.

v_gene	d_gene	j_gene	abundance	CDR3nt	CDR3aa
TRBV5-1	NA	TRBJ1-6	NA	TGCGCCAGCAGCTTGGTTCCGGGGAACAGCTCACCCCTCCACTTT	CASSLVPGNSSPLHF
TRBV7-9	TRBD1	TRBJ1-1	NA	TGTGCCAGCAGCTATAGACAGGGAGTGGTTAACACTGAAGCTTTCTTT	CASSYRQGVVNTEAFF
TRBV6-5	TRBD1	TRBJ2-3	NA	TGTGCCAGCACCCAGGGACAGACCCGCGCAGATACGCAGTATTTT	CASTQGQTRADTQYF
TRBV10-3	NA	TRBJ1-1	once	TGTGCCATCAGTTTGGGGGGACCGCGGAACACTGAAGCTTTCTTT	CAISLGGPRNTEAFF
TRBV5-4	TRBD2	TRBJ2-5	NA	TGTGCCAGCAGCCCCGCCCGGGGGGGCGCTGGGGAGACCCAGTACTTC	CASSPARGGAGETQYF
TRBV7-3	NA	TRBJ2-5	NA	TGTGCCAGCAGCCTTTCCTCTAGGGAGACCCAGTACTTC	CASSLSSRETQYF
TRBV29-1	NA	TRBJ1-4	NA	TGCAGCGTTGAAGATACCGGGAATAACGAAAAACTGTTTTTT	CSVEDTGNNEKLFF
TRBV9	TRBD2	TRBJ2-5	once	TGTGCCAGCAATCGGGGGGACCAAGAGACCCAGTACTTC	CASNRGDQETQYF
TRBV7-9	NA	TRBJ1-1	NA	TGTGCCAGCAGCTCTCAGGGGATGTTACCTGAAGCTTTCTTT	CASSSQGMLPEAFF
TRBV10-3	NA	TRBJ2-5	few	TGTGCCACCAATCGTGGGGCAGGGCAGCAGGAGACCCAGTACTTC	CATNRGAGQQETQYF
TRBV19	TRBD1	TRBJ1-4	NA	TGTGCCACCACAGGGGGCTCTAATGAAAAACTGTTTTTT	CATTGGSNEKLFF
TRBV11-1	NA	TRBJ2-5	NA	TGTGCCAGCAGCCCAGGGTTCCAAGAGACCCAGTACTTC	CASSPGFQETQYF
TRBV7-6	NA	TRBJ2-4	NA	TGTGCCAGCAGCCTAACACGGGCGGGTGGCAAAAACATTCAGTACTTC	CASSLTRAGGKNIQYF
TRBV24-1	NA	TRBJ2-2	NA	TGTGCCACCAGTGCTACGGCGGACTACCACACCGGGGAGCTGTTTTTT	CATSATADYHTGELFF
TRBV5-4	TRBD1	TRBJ2-7	NA	TGTGCCAGCAGCGCTCGGGACAGGCCCCACGAGCAGTACTTC	CASSARDRPHEQYF
TRBV5-1	NA	TRBJ1-2	NA	TGCGCCAGCAGTCGAACATCAGAGACAGGCTACACCTTC	CASSRTSETGYTF
TRBV30	TRBD1	TRBJ1-2	NA	TGTGCCTGGAGTGCGGACAGGGGGAAGTTATATGGCTACACCTTC	CAWSADRGKLYGYTF
TRBV7-9	NA	TRBJ1-3	NA	TGTGCCAGCAGCTTTGGCACCACGGAGGGAAACACCATATATTTT	CASSFGTTEGNTIYF
TRBV30	TRBD1	TRBJ1-5	NA	TGTGCCTGGAGCCCAGACAGGGGACACAATCAGCCCCAGCATTTT	CAWSPDRGHNQPQHF
TRBV5-4	NA	TRBJ1-2	NA	TGTGCCAGCAGCCCCAGCAGGGGACGCTACACCTTC	CASSPSRGRYTF
TRBV30	NA	TRBJ2-6	few	TGTGGCGGGATCTCTGGGGCCAACGTCCTGACTTTC	CGGISGANVLTF